Listed below are T cell receptor beta chains from one sample, sequenced in a study of T cell responses to AZD1222 COVID-19 vaccine. Sequencing was performed with immunoSEQ multiplex PCR; in TCRdb, only in-frame clones are kept and a portion is missing. Here the sample spans roughly 100,000 clones, over 75% being singletons. The sequencing here drew on peripheral blood, taken on day 0 of AZD1222 vaccination. Receptor source: an adult in good health. The conserved cysteine and the conserved F or W are not part of the CDR3 here.

>TRBJ1-1|TRBV4-3
ASSQIQGNTEAF
>TRBJ2-1|TRBV10-3
AISDPVGEQF
>TRBJ2-3|TRBV18
ASSPVGGSTDTQY
>TRBJ2-3|TRBV9
ASSVDGTHPDTQY
>TRBJ2-5|TRBV28
ASSQVRDQY
>TRBJ2-7|TRBV5-1
ASSLLDRIGDVREEQY
>TRBJ2-1|TRBV3-1/TRBV3-2
ASSQGGNSYNEQF
>TRBJ1-2|TRBV24-1
ATSDRTGGLSGYT
>TRBJ2-3|TRBV5-1
ASRASGSGGGDTQY
>TRBJ2-7|TRBV2
ASSGGGRYEQY
>TRBJ2-2|TRBV7-9
ASSSRAGTWELF
>TRBJ1-5|TRBV10-3
AISVDRDQPQH
>TRBJ2-3|TRBV3-1/TRBV3-2
ATQPADRRFTDTQY
>TRBJ2-7|TRBV19
ASSASAGGHYEQY
>TRBJ2-7|TRBV5-1
ASSSGLDGLKTYEQY
>TRBJ1-1|TRBV18
ASSNLGVNTEAF
>TRBJ2-7|TRBV3-1/TRBV3-2
ASSQDPTSTYEQY
>TRBJ1-2|TRBV3-1/TRBV3-2
ASSQGGLLSYT
>TRBJ2-7|TRBV15
ATSPGTFDYEQY
>TRBJ1-1|TRBV10-3
AISRTGGLNTEAF
>TRBJ1-1|TRBV3-1/TRBV3-2
ASSQGTSVTEAF
>TRBJ2-1|TRBV6-5
ASSPVDRGQGEQF
>TRBJ1-2|TRBV3-1/TRBV3-2
ASSPRQGYGYT
>TRBJ1-2|TRBV28
ASSLRDRGYLGGYT
>TRBJ2-2|TRBV28
ASEAGKTLPWSTGELF
>TRBJ2-7|TRBV10-3
AISSSKRESYEQY
>TRBJ2-1|TRBV5-1
ASSLGTDNEQF
>TRBJ1-5|TRBV18
ASSPSAPGTGGNQPQH
>TRBJ1-1|TRBV28
ASRQGAGMNTEAF
>TRBJ1-1|TRBV2
ASSPHPATTEAF
>TRBJ2-5|TRBV3-1/TRBV3-2
ASGRFGLSAQETQY
>TRBJ2-1|TRBV7-2
ASSLSAVPQF
>TRBJ2-7|TRBV7-9
ASSPTEYYEQY
>TRBJ2-2|TRBV28
ASRASGRADTGELF
>TRBJ1-5|TRBV5-8
ASSDYRGDQPQH
>TRBJ2-5|TRBV5-1
ASSLVLAETQY
>TRBJ2-2|TRBV4-3
AGRTGRNTGELF
>TRBJ1-2|TRBV5-8
ASSQPGQGFYGYT
>TRBJ2-5|TRBV5-1
ASSLASTSGSGEETQY
>TRBJ2-7|TRBV18
ASSTGNSYEQY
>TRBJ1-2|TRBV7-9
ASSPVRGANGYT
>TRBJ2-5|TRBV24-1
ATSRASETQY
>TRBJ2-1|TRBV6-5
ASSFSAITYNEQF
>TRBJ2-1|TRBV6-5
ASRLTSGGNEQF
>TRBJ2-7|TRBV2
ASSPETPGPGEQY
>TRBJ1-1|TRBV7-9
ASSLTHVPEAF
>TRBJ1-2|TRBV12-3/TRBV12-4
ASTDRLDGYT
>TRBJ1-2|TRBV5-5
ASSSGYGQANYGYT